These 9 T cell receptor beta chains came from one sample sequenced in a study of shared clonotypes between healthy human individuals. Data came from immunoSEQ multiplex PCR; TCRdb stores just in-frame clones and leaves some out. The table includes a few hundred thousand clones, around 80% detected once. Sequenced material: PBMCs. These receptor sequences come from a middle-aged woman in good health. Some clones in this sample may be carry-over from other donors' samples.

Concerning this clone: A single base separates this from a much larger clone, so it may be a read error. The same CDR3 arises from other DNA sequences in this sample as well. V and J are TRBV7-2 and TRBJ2-7; no reliable D call. V was cut by 5 bases and J by 3 bases, with 5 bases left in between. This CDR3 contains 11 residues. Germline loops: CDR1 SGHTA, CDR2 FQGNSA. The CDR3 nucleotides read TGTGCCAGCAGCCCGGGCTACGAGCAGTACTTC. Its protein product is CASSPGYEQYF.

The chain couples TRBV10-3 to TRBJ2-7, with D perhaps matching TRBD1 or TRBD2 (5 bases each). The V and J ends lost 10 bases and 2 bases respectively, with 12 bases between them. The CDR3 sequence is 12 residues long. Germline V CDR1 and CDR2: ENHRY, SYGVKD. The CDR3 protein is CATHGTAYEQYF. The DNA for the CDR3 is TGTGCCACCCATGGGACCGCCTACGAGCAGTACTTC.

This chain links TRBV30 with TRBJ2-7; 7 nucleotides match TRBD1. The CDR3 has 13 residues. Germline CDR1 and CDR2: GTSNPN and SVGIG (reference sequence). The V and J ends lost 2 bases and 4 bases, in that order; junction bases with no gene match: 5. The chain's CDR3 is CAWSPQGFYEQYF. CDR3 coding DNA: TGTGCCTGGAGTCCACAGGGGTTTTACGAGCAGTACTTC.

The chain's CDR3 is CASSQQGVGNQPQHF. CDR3 DNA sequence: TGTGCCAGCAGTCAACAGGGTGTTGGCAATCAGCCCCAGCATTTT. The V and J genes are TRBV28 and TRBJ1-5; D is possibly TRBD1 (6 bases). CDR1 is MDHEN, CDR2 SYDVKM, per germline. Trimming pared 5 bases from V and 2 bases from J, leaving 13 bases between. The CDR3 totals 15 residues. The variable domain in full, completed from reference TRBV28 and TRBJ1-5, reads DVKVTQSSRYLVKRTGEKVFLECVQDMDHENMFWYRQDPGLGLRLIYFSYDVKMKEKGDIPEGYSVSREKKERFSLILESASTNQTSMYLCASSQQGVGNQPQHFGDGTRLSIL.

The chain is built from TRBV7-2 and TRBJ2-2; D is unresolved. The germline gives CDR1 SGHTA, CDR2 FQGNSA. V was pared by 5 bases and J by 6 bases, with 13 bases between. The CDR3 has 14 residues. The DNA of the CDR3 is TGTGCCAGCAGCCCCCAGACCTCCGCCGGGGAGCTGTTTTTT. Its translation: CASSPQTSAGELFF.

Note on this clone: Other DNA sequences from this sample encode an identical CDR3 as well. The gene calls are TRBV11-1 and TRBJ1-1; possible D gene TRBD1, 5 bases. CDR1 and CDR2 (germline): SGHAT, FQDESV (reference sequence). The CDR3 runs to 16 residues. With 0 bases removed from V and 1 base from J, the gap between germline ends came to 12 bases. As DNA, the CDR3 is TGTGCCAGCAGCTTAGCGCGTGGGGCACGGAACACTGAAGCTTTCTTT. Translated, it gives CASSLARGARNTEAFF.

This chain links TRBV5-4 with TRBJ2-3; D unresolved. With 4 bases removed from V and 2 bases from J, the gap between germline ends came to 5 bases. Germline CDR1 reads SGHNT; CDR2 reads YYREEE (reference sequence). The CDR3 runs 12 residues. The chain's CDR3 is CASSGTTDTQYF. In DNA form, the CDR3 reads TGTGCCAGCAGCGGTACCACAGATACGCAGTATTTT.

The J gene is TRBJ1-1, the V gene TRBV5-1; the match to TRBD1 covers 7 bases. V gave up 0 bases and J gave up 3 bases; unmatched junction bases: 8. Germline V gene sequence: CDR1 SGHRS, CDR2 YFSETQ. The CDR3 is made up of 16 amino acids. In nucleotides, the CDR3 is TGCGCCAGCAGCTTGGACAGGAGGGGGCTCGACACTGAAGCTTTCTTT. Translation: CASSLDRRGLDTEAFF.

The rearrangement joins TRBV7-9 to TRBJ2-1, with 13 bases aligning to TRBD2. V lost 4 bases to trimming and J lost 10 bases; unmatched junction nucleotides: 7. The CDR3 is 15 amino acids. CDR1 SEHNR and CDR2 FQNEAQ come from the germline V gene (reference sequence). The CDR3 region is CASSSVGTSGTEQFF. The CDR3 DNA reads as TGTGCCAGCAGCTCCGTCGGGACTAGCGGGACCGAGCAGTTCTTC.